Below are 29 T cell receptor beta chains sequenced from a single sample in a study of blood T cell repertoires in COVID-19. Repertoires were generated with immunoSEQ multiplex PCR, while TCRdb's copy carries only in-frame clones and drops some. The sample consists of hundreds of thousands of clones, about nine tenths of them appearing once. The sample comprised peripheral blood. These TCRs come from a middle-aged man with acute or convalescent COVID-19.

V gene TRBV9 combines with J gene TRBJ1-3; 8 bases agree with TRBD1. Per germline, CDR1 SGDLS and CDR2 YYNGEE. V was clipped by 4 bases and J by 4 bases; unmatched bases: 4. The CDR3 covers 14 residues. The CDR3 region is CASSPHRGGNTIYF. The CDR3 DNA is TGTGCCAGCAGCCCGCACAGGGGGGGAAACACCATATATTTT.

This clone was found a few times. The chain recombines TRBV10-1 with TRBJ2-1, with D possibly matching TRBD2 (7 bases). V shed 5 bases and J shed 1 base, with 21 bases lying between them. Germline-derived CDR1 and CDR2 are WNHNN and SYGVQD (reference sequence). This CDR3 has 18 residues. CDR3 residues: CASSTRGGARNSYNEQFF. DNA for the CDR3: TGCGCCAGCAGTACTAGGGGGGGCGCGAGGAATTCCTACAATGAGCAGTTCTTC.

The CDR3 bases are TGTGCCAGCAGCACCCCGGGACTAGCTTCCGGGGAGCTGTTTTTT. This gives the protein CASSTPGLASGELFF. This chain joins TRBV7-3 and TRBJ2-2, with 9 nucleotides matching TRBD2. Losses at the gene ends were 5 bases for V and 6 bases for J; bases not matched to a gene: 7. The CDR3 has 15 amino acids. The V gene's germline CDR1 is SGHTA and CDR2 FQGTGA.

The chain links TRBV7-9 to TRBJ1-2, with unresolved D. CDR3 size: 14 residues. With 5 bases removed from V and 4 bases from J, the gap between germline ends came to 14 bases. Germline loops: CDR1 SEHNR, CDR2 FQNEAQ (reference sequence). For the CDR3, the DNA is TGTGCCAGCAGCCCCACCCGGGGTACCTATGGCTACACCTTC. Its protein product is CASSPTRGTYGYTF. Complete variable domain (other parts from reference TRBV7-9 and TRBJ1-2): DTGVSQNPRHKITKRGQNVTFRCDPISEHNRLYWYRQTLGQGPEFLTYFQNEAQLEKSRLLSDRFSAERPKGSFSTLEIQRTEQGDSAMYLCASSPTRGTYGYTFGSGTRLTVV.

Only one count was recorded for this clone. This chain links TRBV7-9 with TRBJ2-5; tentative D call: TRBD2 (5 bases). CDR1 and CDR2 (germline): SEHNR, FQNEAQ (reference sequence). The CDR3 totals 13 residues. Trimming took off 8 bases at V and 5 bases at J, with 15 bases between the two ends. The CDR3 is CASEGPRGETQYF. CDR3 in DNA: TGTGCCAGCGAGGGCCCCAGAGGGGAGACCCAGTACTTC.

The chain is built from TRBV13 and TRBJ1-2; 7 bases map to TRBD1. Germline CDR1 is PRHDT and CDR2 is FYEKMQ (reference sequence). V dropped 5 bases and J dropped 7; count of bases not matched to a gene: 4. The CDR3 is made up of 12 amino acids. CDR3 residues: CASSATGLGYTF. The CDR3 DNA reads as TGTGCCAGCAGCGCGACAGGGCTTGGCTACACCTTC.

The gene calls are TRBV12-3 or TRBV12-4 and TRBJ2-1; D ambiguous. The CDR3 covers 12 residues. Trimming pared 2 bases from V and 6 bases from J, leaving 5 bases between. CDR3 DNA sequence: TGTGCCAGCAGTTTAAACGGCAATGAGCAGTTCTTC. Translation: CASSLNGNEQFF.

The gene calls are TRBV4-2 and TRBJ1-2; tentative D call: TRBD1 (5 bases). The CDR3 has 16 amino acids. Between the trimmed V and J ends, which lost 0 bases and 1 base, there was a span of 12 bases. From germline, CDR1 is LGHNA and CDR2 YNFKEQ. As DNA, the CDR3 is TGTGCCAGCAGCCAAGACCCCAGGGCGGATAACTATGGCTACACCTTC. Its translation is CASSQDPRADNYGYTF.

In its sample, this clone was seen once. The chain combines TRBV19 with TRBJ2-7, with TRBD2 as a possible D gene (5 bases). The V gene's germline CDR1 is LNHDA and CDR2 SQIVND (reference sequence). V lost 4 bases and J 5 bases, leaving 6 bases between the germline ends. The CDR3 has 11 amino acids. In DNA form, the CDR3 reads TGTGCCAGTAGTAAGCGGAACGAGCAGTACTTC. The encoded protein is CASSKRNEQYF.

This chain links TRBV7-9 with TRBJ1-1; perhaps TRBD1 as D (6 bases). V was cut by 1 base and J by 3 bases, with 9 bases left in between. CDR1 and CDR2 (germline): SEHNR, FQNEAQ (reference sequence). The CDR3 runs 14 residues. CDR3 sequence reads: CASSLGGGYTEAFF. CDR3 DNA sequence: TGTGCCAGCAGCTTAGGAGGGGGTTACACTGAAGCTTTCTTT. Together with reference TRBV7-9 and TRBJ1-1, the CDR3 gives the full variable domain: DTGVSQNPRHKITKRGQNVTFRCDPISEHNRLYWYRQTLGQGPEFLTYFQNEAQLEKSRLLSDRFSAERPKGSFSTLEIQRTEQGDSAMYLCASSLGGGYTEAFFGQGTRLTVV.

Only one count was recorded for this clone. Here the CDR3 DNA reads TGCACCAGCAGCCAAGATACCGGACAGGGGGATCAGGACACTGAAGCTTTCTTT. Encoded protein: CTSSQDTGQGDQDTEAFF. The rearrangement joins TRBV1 to TRBJ1-1; the table's TRBD1 call for D was not verified on the DNA. TRBV1 is annotated as a pseudogene. This CDR3 spans 18 amino acids.

CDR3 amino acids: CASNLAGEDYEQYF. The CDR3 DNA reads TGTGCCAGCAACCTAGCGGGAGAGGACTACGAGCAGTACTTC. The chain combines TRBV9 with TRBJ2-7, with 10 bases aligning to TRBD2. Germline V lookup: CDR1 SGDLS, CDR2 YYNGEE. CDR3 length equals 14 residues. The V segment lost 6 bases and the J segment 3 bases; nucleotides outside the gene matches: 6.

This clone appeared a few times. This same CDR3 is encoded by further DNA sequences in the sample. This chain connects TRBV4-1 to TRBJ1-2; no reliable D call. The germline V gene encodes CDR1 MGHRA and CDR2 YSYEKL. The CDR3 is 15 amino acids. The V end was cut by 0 bases, the J end by 4 bases, with 12 bases between. The CDR3: CASSQDLPGAYGYTF. CDR3 in DNA: TGCGCCAGCAGCCAAGATCTCCCAGGCGCCTATGGCTACACCTTC.

CDR3 nucleotides: TGTGCCAGCAGAACTAACCCCTTAAACTATGGCTACACCTTC. Translated: CASRTNPLNYGYTF. The chain is built from TRBV28 and TRBJ1-2, with D uncertain. Trimming removed 6 bases from V and 2 bases from J, with 13 bases in between. The CDR3 spans 14 residues. The germline V gene encodes CDR1 MDHEN and CDR2 SYDVKM.

The chain uses TRBV19 and TRBJ2-6; D is uncertain. This CDR3 has 13 amino acids. Germline V lookup: CDR1 LNHDA, CDR2 SQIVND (reference sequence). The V end was cut by 2 bases, the J end by 4 bases, with 3 bases between. The CDR3 spells CASSILGANVLTF. For the CDR3, the DNA is TGTGCCAGTAGTATATTAGGGGCCAACGTCCTGACTTTC.

The J gene is TRBJ2-6, the V gene TRBV30; TRBD1 matches 7 bases. The CDR3 has 14 amino acids. The V gene end was trimmed by 4 bases and the J gene end by 2 bases; junction bases not matched to a gene: 2. Germline CDR1 reads GTSNPN; CDR2 reads SVGIG (reference sequence). CDR3 DNA sequence: TGTGCCTGGAAAAGGGGGCCTGGGGCCAACGTCCTGACTTTC. Translation: CAWKRGPGANVLTF.

The rearrangement links TRBV27 to TRBJ2-1; possible D gene TRBD1, 6 bases. Germline loops: CDR1 MNHEY, CDR2 SMNVEV (reference sequence). V lost 4 bases, J lost 3 bases, and 19 bases lay in between. The CDR3 sequence is 17 residues long. The CDR3 loop reads CASSSWTVRGYYNEQFF. The CDR3 bases are TGTGCCAGCAGTTCTTGGACAGTCCGCGGGTACTACAATGAGCAGTTCTTC.

The CDR3 bases are TGTGCCAGTAGTATAGGACACAACTACGAGCAGTACTTC. Protein: CASSIGHNYEQYF. This chain joins TRBV19 and TRBJ2-7; D ambiguous. Germline V gene lookup returns CDR1 LNHDA and CDR2 SQIVND (reference sequence). Trimming took 1 base from V and 3 from J, leaving 7 bases between them. The CDR3 runs 13 residues.

This chain joins TRBV6-2 or TRBV6-3 and TRBJ2-3; TRBD2 is a possible D gene (5 bases). The V end lost 4 bases, the J end lost 5 bases, and 10 bases lay between the germline ends. The CDR3 has 13 amino acids. The germline V gene has CDR1 MNHEY and CDR2 SVGEGT. For the CDR3, the DNA is TGTGCCAGCAGTTCCACTAGTGAAGATACGCAGTATTTT. As protein: CASSSTSEDTQYF.

The chain employs TRBV14 and TRBJ2-3; 9 bases agree with TRBD1. CDR3 length: 15 residues. The germline V gene encodes CDR1 SGHDN and CDR2 FVKESK. The J segment lost 4 bases and the V segment lost 6 bases, leaving 8 bases of the junction unmatched. The CDR3 region has the DNA TGTGCCAGCAGTCGGGACAGGGTAAGAGCAGATACGCAGTATTTT. It specifies CASSRDRVRADTQYF.

The CDR3 reads CATSRDRGHEQYF. The DNA of the CDR3 is TGTGCCACCAGCCGCGACAGGGGACACGAGCAGTACTTC. V is TRBV15 and J is TRBJ2-7, with 8 bases lining up with TRBD1. The germline CDR1 and CDR2 sequences are LNHNV and YYDKDF (reference sequence). The CDR3 extends over 13 amino acids. Trimming at V came to 5 bases and at J to 5 bases, leaving 5 bases not matched to a gene.

The chain joins TRBV21-1 to TRBJ1-6; the D call TRBD1 from the table was never checked on the DNA. TRBV21-1 is labeled a pseudogene. This CDR3 region has 15 residues. The CDR3: CASRPRVQGVSPLHF. As DNA, the CDR3 is TGTGCCAGCAGACCGAGAGTACAGGGGGTTTCACCCCTCCACTTT.

The rearrangement joins TRBV9 to TRBJ1-6; TRBD1 aligns across 11 bases. Germline-derived CDR1 and CDR2 are SGDLS and YYNGEE. This CDR3 is built from 19 residues. The J segment lost 9 bases and the V segment lost 2 bases, leaving 16 bases of the junction unmatched. The CDR3 DNA follows: TGTGCCAGCAGCGTCCGTAGAGTGGGGACAGGGGGAGAATTTTCACCCCTCCACTTT. Translation gives CASSVRRVGTGGEFSPLHF.

Of note for this clone: Germline is not matched at one junction end, which may reflect a read error. The chain is built from TRBV10-3 and TRBJ1-6, with D perhaps matching TRBD1 (5 bases). Germline V gene lookup returns CDR1 ENHRY and CDR2 SYGVKD. CDR3 size: 15 residues. The CDR3 is CAISGGGREDSPLHF. In nucleotides, the CDR3 is TGTGCCATCAGTGGGGGAGGCAGGGAAGATTCGCCCCTCCACTTT.

The chain is built from TRBV6-5 and TRBJ2-7; 8 bases align to TRBD1. Looked up from germline, CDR1 is MNHEY and CDR2 is SVGAGI. The CDR3 spans 14 residues. V lost 8 bases and J lost 4; bases outside the gene matches: 10. In DNA, the CDR3 is TGTGCCAGCCAGGGGGCAACCGGGGGTTACGAGCAGTACTTC. It specifies CASQGATGGYEQYF.

The CDR3 DNA sequence: TGTGCCAGCAGCTTACACGGACAGGGGACTTATAATGAGCAGTTCTTC. Translation gives CASSLHGQGTYNEQFF. The rearrangement links TRBV7-2 to TRBJ2-1; 9 nucleotides match TRBD1. In germline, CDR1 is SGHTA, CDR2 FQGNSA. This CDR3 has 16 residues. Trimming at V came to 2 bases and at J to 7 bases, leaving 9 bases not matched to a gene. Full variable domain (outside the CDR3, taken from reference TRBV7-2 and TRBJ2-1): GAGVSQSPSNKVTEKGKDVELRCDPISGHTALYWYRQSLGQGLEFLIYFQGNSAPDKSGLPSDRFSAERTGGSVSTLTIQRTQQEDSAVYLCASSLHGQGTYNEQFFGPGTRLTVL.

The V and J genes are TRBV5-1 and TRBJ2-7; 8 bases fit TRBD1. With V trimmed by 1 base and J by 5 bases, 11 bases remained unmatched. Germline CDR1 SGHRS, CDR2 YFSETQ. CDR3 length: 16 residues. As DNA, the CDR3 is TGCGCCAGCAGCTTGTTGGCCACAGGGGGTATTAACGAGCAGTACTTC. It specifies CASSLLATGGINEQYF. Complete variable domain (other parts from reference TRBV5-1 and TRBJ2-7): KAGVTQTPRYLIKTRGQQVTLSCSPISGHRSVSWYQQTPGQGLQFLFEYFSETQRNKGNFPGRFSGRQFSNSRSEMNVSTLELGDSALYLCASSLLATGGINEQYFGPGTRLTVT.

This chain joins TRBV27 and TRBJ2-1; possibly TRBD1 for D (5 bases). Germline loops: CDR1 MNHEY, CDR2 SMNVEV (reference sequence). The V and J ends lost 5 bases and 0 bases respectively, with 17 bases between them. The CDR3 is 17 amino acids. CDR3 sequence: CASSPGQGLSSYNEQFF. CDR3 DNA: TGTGCCAGCAGTCCCGGACAAGGATTGAGCTCCTACAATGAGCAGTTCTTC.

V is TRBV6-2 or TRBV6-3 and J is TRBJ1-3; D ambiguous. The CDR3 extends over 17 amino acids. Looked up from germline, CDR1 is MNHEY and CDR2 is SVGEGT. V was clipped by 2 bases and J by 0 bases, with 14 bases between them. CDR3: CASSYPGITSSGNTIYF. For the CDR3, the DNA is TGTGCCAGCAGTTACCCGGGTATTACATCCTCTGGAAACACCATATATTTT.